A single T cell receptor beta chain is shown here with its context. The entry originates in a study of blood T cell repertoires in COVID-19. Study-wide context: T cells, B-cell-depleted T cells, or PBMCs supplied cDNA or gDNA.

Sequencing used immunoSEQ multiplex PCR; TCRdb keeps in-frame clones, though not all of them. The sample has some 42,000 clones; 90% are singletons. Sequenced input: peripheral blood. The TCR sequence derives from a man aged 45 to 65 with active COVID-19.

In nucleotides, the CDR3 is TGTGCCAGTAGTACACAGGGGGTGCAAGAGACCCAGTACTTC. It yields the protein CASSTQGVQETQYF. The chain carries TRBV19 and TRBJ2-5; 8 bases align to TRBD1. V trimming: 4 bases; J trimming: 2 bases; junction bases outside the gene matches: 3. CDR3 length equals 14 residues. Germline CDR1 LNHDA, CDR2 SQIVND (reference sequence).